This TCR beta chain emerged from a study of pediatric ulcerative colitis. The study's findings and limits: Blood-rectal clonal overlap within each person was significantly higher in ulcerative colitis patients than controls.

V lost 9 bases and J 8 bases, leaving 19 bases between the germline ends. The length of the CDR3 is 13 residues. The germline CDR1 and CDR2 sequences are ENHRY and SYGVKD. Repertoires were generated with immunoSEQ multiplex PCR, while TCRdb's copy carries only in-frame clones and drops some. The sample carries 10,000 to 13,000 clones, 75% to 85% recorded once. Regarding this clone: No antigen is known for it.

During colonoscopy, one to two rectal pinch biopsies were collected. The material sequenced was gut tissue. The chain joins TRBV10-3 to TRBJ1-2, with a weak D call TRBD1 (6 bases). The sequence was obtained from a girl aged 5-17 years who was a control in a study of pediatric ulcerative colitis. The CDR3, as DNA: TGTGCCATAGGGGGTTCTCTGCTTTCAGGCTACACCTTC. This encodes CAIGGSLLSGYTF.